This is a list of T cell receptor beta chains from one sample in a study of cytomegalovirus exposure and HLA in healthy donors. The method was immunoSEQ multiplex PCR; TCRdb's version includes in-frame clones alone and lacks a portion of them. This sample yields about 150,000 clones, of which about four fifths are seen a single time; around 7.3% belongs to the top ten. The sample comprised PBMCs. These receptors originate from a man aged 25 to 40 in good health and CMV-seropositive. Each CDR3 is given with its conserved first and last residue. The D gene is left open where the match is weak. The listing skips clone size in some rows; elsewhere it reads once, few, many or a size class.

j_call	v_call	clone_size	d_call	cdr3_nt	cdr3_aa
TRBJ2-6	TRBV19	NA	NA	TGTGCCAGTAGTATCCCGAAGGCAGGGGCCGCTGGGGCCAACGTCCTGACTTTC	CASSIPKAGAAGANVLTF
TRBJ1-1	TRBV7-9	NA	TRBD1	TGTGCCAGCATCCTACAGGGGCGGTTT	CASILQGRF
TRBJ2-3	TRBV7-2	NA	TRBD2	TGTGCCAGCAGCTTAGCGCTACTAGCGGGAGGGCCGGTTGGTACAGATACGCAGTATTTT	CASSLALLAGGPVGTDTQYF
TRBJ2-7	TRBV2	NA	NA	TGTGCCAGCGAACCGATAGACGGGACACCGGGAGAGCAGTACTTC	CASEPIDGTPGEQYF
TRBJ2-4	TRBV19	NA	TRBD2	TGTGCCAGTAGTATAGCCCCCGGAGGGCGGGAGGCTCTAGCCAAAAACATTCAGTACTTC	CASSIAPGGREALAKNIQYF
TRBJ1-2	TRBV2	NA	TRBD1	TGTGCCAGCAGTGATAGTTTGGACAGGATTTCCTACACCTTC	CASSDSLDRISYTF
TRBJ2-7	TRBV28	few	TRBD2	TGTGCCAGCAGTACGAGCGGGAGTCGGTTCTACGAGCAGTACTTC	CASSTSGSRFYEQYF
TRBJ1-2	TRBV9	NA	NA	TGTGCCAGCAGCGTAGATTCGGGGGTAGGGGGCTACACCTTC	CASSVDSGVGGYTF
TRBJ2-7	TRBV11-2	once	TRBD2	TGTGCCAGCAGCCGCGGGAGGATCGACGAGCAGTACTTC	CASSRGRIDEQYF
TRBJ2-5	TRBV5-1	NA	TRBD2	TGCGCCAGCAGTCTTTTCCTAGCGGAAGAGACCCAGTACTTC	CASSLFLAEETQYF
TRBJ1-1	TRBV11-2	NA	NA	TGTGCCAGCAGCTTAGTATCGGTCCGGGGGACTGAAGCTTTCTTT	CASSLVSVRGTEAFF
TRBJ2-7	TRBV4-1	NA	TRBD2	TGCGCCAGCAGCTCCGTGGGGGGGTCCCCCTACGAGCAGTACTTC	CASSSVGGSPYEQYF
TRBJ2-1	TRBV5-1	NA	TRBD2	TGCGCCAGCAGCTTGGGGGTGGGAGGGCCGCAAAATGAGCAGTTCTTC	CASSLGVGGPQNEQFF
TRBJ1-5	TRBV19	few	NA	TGTGCCAGTAGGCCCCTTGGGGGACTTAGCAATCAGCCCCAGCATTTT	CASRPLGGLSNQPQHF
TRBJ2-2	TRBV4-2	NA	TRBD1	TGTGCCAGCAGCCACCCGGACAGGGGGACCGGGGAGCTGTTTTTT	CASSHPDRGTGELFF
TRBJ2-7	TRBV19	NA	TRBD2	TGTGCCAGTAGTGCGAGCAGCGGGAGGGGAGTCTACGAGCAGTACTTC	CASSASSGRGVYEQYF
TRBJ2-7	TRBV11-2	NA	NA	TGTGCCAGCAGCAAGGGACAACTCTACGAGCAGTACTTC	CASSKGQLYEQYF
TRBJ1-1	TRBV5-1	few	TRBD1	TGCGCCAGCAGCTTCGCAGGGGGGATGAACACTGAAGCTTTCTTT	CASSFAGGMNTEAFF
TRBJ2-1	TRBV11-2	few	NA	TGTGCCAGCAGCTTAGGGGGGGTCTATGAGCAGTTCTTC	CASSLGGVYEQFF
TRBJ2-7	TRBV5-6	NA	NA	TGTGCCAGCGCGCCTCAGGGGAGCTCCTACGAGCAGTACTTC	CASAPQGSSYEQYF
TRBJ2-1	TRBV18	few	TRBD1	TGTGCCAGCTCCCAGGGGGCCAGAGTCTACAATGAGCAGTTCTTC	CASSQGARVYNEQFF
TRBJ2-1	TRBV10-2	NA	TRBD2	TGCGCCAGCAGATTGGGACTAGCGGGAGGAGCTAATGAGCAGTTCTTC	CASRLGLAGGANEQFF
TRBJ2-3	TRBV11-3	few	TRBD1	TGTGCCAGCGGGACAGGGCGCAGCACAGATACGCAGTATTTT	CASGTGRSTDTQYF
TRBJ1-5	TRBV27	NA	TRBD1	TGTGCCAGCAGTACCTGGACAGGGGTTAGCAATCAGCCCCAGCATTTT	CASSTWTGVSNQPQHF
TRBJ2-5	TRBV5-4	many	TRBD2	TGTGCCAGCAGCTTGGGACTAGCGGGAGCAGAGACCCAGTACTTC	CASSLGLAGAETQYF
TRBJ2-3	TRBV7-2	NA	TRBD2	TGTGCCAGCAGCTTAGTAGGGAGGGCGGATACGCAGTATTTT	CASSLVGRADTQYF
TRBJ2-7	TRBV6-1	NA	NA	TGTGCCAGCAGTGCCGGGTTTTCCTCCTACGAGCAGTACTTC	CASSAGFSSYEQYF
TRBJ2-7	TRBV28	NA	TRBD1	TGTGCCAGCAGTCAGGGGGCGCCTTTATTCGAGCAGTACTTC	CASSQGAPLFEQYF
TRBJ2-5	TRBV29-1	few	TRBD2	TGCAGCGTTGCTGGGGGGGACCAAGAGACCCAGTACTTC	CSVAGGDQETQYF
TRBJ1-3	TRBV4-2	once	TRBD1	TGTGCCAGCAGCCAAGCTTTGACAGGGGGCGTTGGAAACACCATATATTTT	CASSQALTGGVGNTIYF
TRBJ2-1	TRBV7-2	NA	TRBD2	TGTGCCAGCACCGGGGGGGCCTTTAACAATGAGCAGTTCTTC	CASTGGAFNNEQFF
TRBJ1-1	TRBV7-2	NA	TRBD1	TGTGCCAGCAGACCCAGGGGGCTCACTGAAGCTTTCTTT	CASRPRGLTEAFF
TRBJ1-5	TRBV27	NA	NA	TGTGCCAGCAACACAGCCAGGGTACGGAATCAGCCCCAGCATTTT	CASNTARVRNQPQHF
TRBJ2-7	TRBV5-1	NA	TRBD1	TGCGCCAGCAGCTTGTCGGCAAGGGGGCGATCCTACGAGCAGTACTTC	CASSLSARGRSYEQYF
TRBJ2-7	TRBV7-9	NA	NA	TGTGTTCGGGGGAGAGACGAGCAGTACTTC	CVRGRDEQYF
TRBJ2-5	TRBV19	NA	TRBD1	TGTGCCAGTAGTACCCACCCCGGGACAGACCAAGAGACCCAGTACTTC	CASSTHPGTDQETQYF
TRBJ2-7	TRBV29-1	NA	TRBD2	TGCAGCGTTGACGGGAGGCTCCCCTGGTACGAGCAGTACTTC	CSVDGRLPWYEQYF
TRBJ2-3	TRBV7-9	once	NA	TGTGCCAGCAGCTGGACCGGGGGAACAGATACGCAGTATTTT	CASSWTGGTDTQYF
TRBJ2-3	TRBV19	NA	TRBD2	TGTGCCAGTAGTATCCCGGGACTAGCGGGAGTTTTAAATACGCAGTATTTT	CASSIPGLAGVLNTQYF
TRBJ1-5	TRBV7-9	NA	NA	TGTGCCAGCAGGAGAGAGGGGGGCAATCAGCCCCAGCATTTT	CASRREGGNQPQHF